The entry below gives a single T cell receptor beta chain sequence along with its context. Its antigen is not yet known. No quality values exist for individual bases; no much larger clone is one base distant. Libraries were built with the immunoSEQ multiplex PCR assay. For the multiplex PCR, a mixture combining 60 forward primers for TCR Vbeta segments and 13 reverse primers for TCR Jbeta segments was used. A multiplex PCR assay on genomic DNA amplified the CDR3 region of rearranged TCR beta genes. The Illumina HiSeq System was used to sequence the amplified TCR beta libraries as 87-base-pair reads. The paper's processing steps were these. A later analysis tallied approximately 87 million unique TCR beta chains across the 650 to 750 repertoires, and around 12 million of those chains were shared by two or more donors. To remove PCR and sequencing errors, raw reads were error-corrected and collapsed into unique sequences using a nearest-neighbor algorithm that merged closely related sequences. CDR3 sequences were aligned to IMGT reference sequences to assign V, D and J gene segments. For a sequence to be retained, at least a six-nucleotide match to both a V gene segment and a J gene segment was required. Rearrangements were called productive when the CDR3 lacked stop codons and stayed in frame with V and J; all others were non-productive. Following IMGT convention, CDR3 was defined as the stretch from the second conserved V-encoded cysteine up to the conserved J-encoded phenylalanine. Sequences without an unambiguous match to a single V gene segment were excluded from the earlier analysis of about 630 of the donors. An earlier analysis of fewer than 650 of the donors classified V segments as functional when productive rearrangements were above 56.7% and as segregating when the standard deviation between donors was above 5%. A statistical classification framework was built to diagnose cytomegalovirus status from the catalog of TCR beta chain sequences. V and J gene assignment, in a later analysis, came from comparing TCR nucleotide sequences with IMGT/GENE-DB human TR gene sequences. In a later analysis, CDR3 sequences and most-parsimonious VDJ recombination scenarios were assigned using the TCRdist pipeline. A later analysis defined each TCR beta chain by its CDR3 amino acid sequence plus V-gene family, and excluded reads lacking a unique V-gene family. In a later analysis, some 600 highly shared, low-generation-probability nucleotide sequences were removed to address suspected cross-contamination and a sequencing artifact. In a later analysis, a clonal expansion index was calculated for each public chain from normalized within-repertoire ranks of inferred template counts. Generation probabilities in a later analysis came from a VDJ recombination model fitted to out-of-frame rearrangements, and those results were checked against IGoR. In a later analysis, TCR-TCR, TCR-HLA and TCR-CMV co-occurrence was scored with hypergeometric tests, and a repertoire-size bias correction was applied to TCR pairs. False discovery rates were estimated in a later analysis by permuting HLA or CMV assignments 20 times. In a later analysis, co-occurring TCRs were grouped using DBSCAN, with TCRdist sequence similarity added in when clustering inside HLA-allele-positive subsets. Co-occurrence clustering excluded repertoires with fewer than 30,000 or more than 120,000 public chains, plus five with anomalous nucleotide sharing. TCRdb took this table from immuneACCESS and kept in-frame rearrangements with V and J called. Such tables lack part of the clones; where checked against another copy, unresolved V genes explain under half of the gap, and the rest is unexplained. D and trimming come from the DNA, and the V and J calls and clone size come from that table. In all, the sample holds about 84,000 clones, and around three fifths of those were seen once. The ten largest clones take up roughly 15% of the sample.

For this chain, trimming is 3 bases at the V end and 13 bases at the J end, and the number of junction bases without a gene match is 11. CDR1 and CDR2, per the germline V gene, are MDHEN and SYDVKM. Including cysteine and phenylalanine, the CDR3 has 14 amino acids. Of the read, only the CDR3 DNA is kept; its 42 bases are in frame from base 1. The data belong to a study of cytomegalovirus exposure and HLA in healthy donors (dated by TCRdb to 2016 to 2017). Notes on the research overall: An earlier analysis of roughly 610 of the donors reported 276 Gb of sequence data and about 120 million unique TCR beta sequences obtained from 180 million or so T cells. Roughly 300 gigabases of sequencing data and around 85 million unique TCR sequences made up an early release that covered roughly 670 HLA-typed donors. Of the 350 to 400 genotyped donors, about 80% fell in the genetic ancestry cluster associated with self-reported Caucasian donors. The study was designed to test whether signatures of past pathogen exposure could be identified by cataloging public T cell receptors. The study profiled the T cell repertoires of hundreds of subjects by immunosequencing and related them to cytomegalovirus serostatus. In addition to the first cohort of 666 subjects, a separate validation cohort of about 120 different subjects was used. The study combined high-throughput TCR immunosequencing, statistical association of individual TCRs with disease status, and machine learning to predict cytomegalovirus infection status. A later analysis re-examined previously published TCR beta repertoires from over 500 donors and added high-resolution HLA genotyping to investigate patterns of TCR occurrence. The later analysis used no new phenotypic data to find candidate immune exposures, relying instead on TCR beta sequences and their occurrence across donors. To decide whether each TCR beta V gene segment behaved as functional or pseudogenic, an earlier analysis of some 600 of the donors relied on high-throughput TCR beta sequencing. Donor age, sex, ethnicity and CMV serostatus were collected together with the repertoire data. Genome-wide SNP genotypes for about three fifths of the roughly 670 donors were used in a later genetic analysis, which treated that subset as a discovery cohort. All discovery cohort repertoires had been generated using a single sequencing platform. Class I and class II HLA loci were covered by the typing at four-digit resolution. The number of typed donors differed by locus: about 629-640 for A, B, C, DRB1 and DQB1; approximately 530 for DQA1; some 590 for DPA1; and around 450 for DPB1. Four or five DR-DQ haplotypes were handled as single units for association and clustering because linkage in the cohort was strong. Among 350 to 400 genotyped donors of the cohort, an average of approximately 250,000 unique TCR beta nucleotide sequences were sequenced per donor, roughly 18% of them non-productive. Broad study findings and their caveats: Most TCR sequences were observed very rarely across donors, whereas some public TCRs were present in many individuals. Roughly uniform sequencing depth across donors was assumed in presence/absence analyses, although this assumption may not hold. According to a later genetic analysis, donors in an Asian-associated ancestry cluster had fewer N-insertions in productive TCRs than the approximately 700-donor mean. Because counts were too low, about 17 rarely observed V segments, including chromosome 9 orphons, were excluded from the earlier analysis of about 500 of the donors. The study listed over 150 TCR beta chains as associated with cytomegalovirus. According to a later analysis, TCR association rates differed among HLA loci, with DRB1 alleles showing the most associated TCRs and HLA-C alleles showing the fewest. Assigning TCR associations to individual alleles was difficult when HLA alleles, especially DR and DQ, strongly co-occurred. A few of the identified cytomegalovirus-associated TCR beta chains were confirmed in vitro to be specific for cytomegalovirus antigens. According to a later analysis, parvovirus B19, influenza, CMV and Epstein-Barr virus appeared linked to several top co-occurrence clusters. The cohort was sequenced for TCR beta chains only, and without alpha or paired-chain data the features that could be detected were limited. Some IMGT-functional V segments, including TRBV6-2 and TRBV6-3, could not be distinguished by the 87-base-pair reads and were therefore excluded. For the cohort, immune exposure information was limited to CMV serostatus. The authors suggested that the approach could potentially be generalized to other disease states and immunological phenotypes. Correlated functional status among segregating V segments might be attributable to linkage disequilibrium, but an unknown experimental factor could not be ruled out. A group of highly shared sequence variants was considered likely to be a technical artifact of the sequencing pipeline. In an earlier analysis of under 600 of the donors, most TCR beta V segments were observed in productive rearrangements about 90% or about 30% of the time, broadly matching IMGT annotations. Most CMV-associated TCR beta chains appeared to be HLA-restricted in a later analysis, and the HLA associations seemed to be driven largely by CMV exposure. A further reported finding was that TCR beta sequences accurately predicted the HLA-A and HLA-B alleles for most subjects in the first cohort. In a later genetic analysis, a missense DCLRE1C variant was associated with V-gene and J-gene trimming of TCR beta chains, and the association was replicated in an independent cohort. The classifier was reported to diagnose cytomegalovirus status with high specificity and sensitivity in both the original cohort and the validation cohort. A later analysis associated about 17,000 TCR beta sequences with specific HLA alleles at a false discovery rate of 0.05. A later analysis found that HLA-associated TCR beta chains were more clonally expanded and had lower generation probabilities than equally common non-associated chains. Because HLA typing was unavailable for some donors at each locus, only the typed subset was used in association tests.

The cohort comprised more than 550 healthy bone marrow donors. At the time of sampling, every cohort member was nominally healthy, though immune exposures that went unrecorded were likely present. The donor tested CMV seropositive and was one of the 289 seropositive cohort members. Every donor gave a peripheral blood sample, and the peripheral blood mononuclear cells from that sample were used for TCR beta sequencing. The Qiagen DNeasy Blood Extraction Kit was used to extract genomic DNA from the blood cell samples. The chain uses TRBV28 and TRBJ1-4; TRBD1 fits 7 bases in the junction. The source material was PBMCs. This receptor was taken from a woman in her 40s in good health and CMV-seropositive. The CDR3 reads as follows: CASSFPLVRQGLFF. In nucleotide form, the sequence is TGTGCCAGCAGTTTCCCCCTAGTACGACAGGGACTGTTTTTT.